Shown below are 13 T cell receptor beta chains from a single sample sequenced in a study of cytomegalovirus exposure and HLA in healthy donors. The PCR ran on 60 Vbeta and 13 Jbeta primers. Assay used: immunoSEQ multiplex PCR; TCRdb lists only in-frame clones, some missing. Of about 150,000 clones in the sample, around 78% were seen once. The specimen sequenced was PBMCs. The receptors originated from a woman aged 18 to 35 in good health and CMV-seronegative.

V gene TRBV18 combines with J gene TRBJ2-2; a possible D gene is TRBD2 (6 bases). Trimming left V 6 bases short and J 5 bases short, with 10 bases between. Germline CDR1 KGHSH, CDR2 LQKENI. CDR3 length: 13 residues. CDR3 in DNA: TGTGCCAGCTCGGGAGGAGGAACCGGGGAGCTGTTTTTT. Amino acid sequence: CASSGGGTGELFF.

This clone was seen more than once but under ten times. The J gene is TRBJ2-1, the V gene TRBV7-8; perhaps TRBD2 as D (5 bases). Deletions cut 7 bases from V and 3 bases from J, with 13 bases between. Germline V gene sequence: CDR1 SGHVS, CDR2 FQNEAQ. The CDR3 spans 14 residues. The CDR3 sequence is CASTGKEDYNEQFF. The CDR3 coding sequence is TGTGCCAGCACGGGAAAGGAAGACTACAATGAGCAGTTCTTC.

The chain has TRBV6-5 and TRBJ2-7, with a tentative D call TRBD1 (6 bases). V was cut by 6 bases and J by 3 bases, with 15 bases left in between. The CDR3 is made up of 14 amino acids. CDR1 and CDR2 (germline): MNHEY, SVGAGI. The CDR3 protein is CASSNWGQGYEQYF. The CDR3, as DNA: TGTGCCAGCAGCAACTGGGGGCAAGGCTACGAGCAGTACTTC.

The rearrangement links TRBV7-6 to TRBJ2-2, with 7 bases aligning to TRBD1. This CDR3 contains 15 residues. CDR1 is SGHVS, CDR2 FNYEAQ, per germline. Trimming at V came to 5 bases and at J to 5 bases, leaving 8 bases not matched to a gene. CDR3 in amino acids: CASSPTGMGTGELFF. In DNA form, the CDR3 reads TGTGCCAGCAGCCCGACAGGGATGGGGACCGGGGAGCTGTTTTTT.

This clone was picked up one time. The gene calls are TRBV5-4 and TRBJ1-1, with 10 bases that match TRBD1. The germline gives CDR1 SGHNT, CDR2 YYREEE (reference sequence). V lost 4 bases and J lost 12; bases outside the gene matches: 6. The CDR3 sequence is 12 residues long. This chain's CDR3 is CASSPDRGPTFF. Here the CDR3 DNA reads TGTGCCAGCAGCCCAGACAGGGGGCCAACTTTCTTT.

This clone turned up a few times. The chain carries TRBV28 and TRBJ1-6, with D perhaps matching TRBD1 (6 bases). Germline values: CDR1 MDHEN, CDR2 SYDVKM. V dropped 5 bases and J dropped 9 bases, with 17 bases sitting between them. This CDR3 spans 15 amino acids. CDR3 sequence (DNA): TGTGCCAGCAGTACCGGACAGTTTTCAAGTTCACCCCTCCACTTT. Translated: CASSTGQFSSSPLHF.

This chain links TRBV7-8 with TRBJ1-1, with D possibly being TRBD1 (6 bases). The germline V gene has CDR1 SGHVS and CDR2 FQNEAQ. Trimming removed 8 bases from V and 1 base from J, with 11 bases in between. The CDR3 loop spans 13 amino acids. CDR3 region: CASGTGPNTEAFF. The CDR3 DNA reads as TGTGCCAGCGGAACAGGGCCGAACACTGAAGCTTTCTTT. Together with reference TRBV7-8 and TRBJ1-1, the CDR3 gives the full variable domain: GAGVSQSPRYKVAKRGQDVALRCDPISGHVSLFWYQQALGQGPEFLTYFQNEAQLDKSGLPSDRFFAERPEGSVSTLKIQRTQQEDSAVYLCASGTGPNTEAFFGQGTRLTVV.

Notes on this clone: One junction end does not reproduce the germline sequence, and a read error may be involved. The chain has TRBV7-7 and TRBJ2-2; TRBD1 aligns across 7 bases. CDR1 SSHAT and CDR2 FNYEAQ come from the germline V gene (reference sequence). The CDR3 loop spans 14 amino acids. The CDR3 coding sequence is TGTGCTAGCAGATCGGGACAGAGCACCGGGGAGCTGTTTTTT. Translation gives CASRSGQSTGELFF.

This rearrangement joins TRBV11-3 to TRBJ2-1; a possible D gene is TRBD2 (6 bases). V shed 4 bases and J shed 0 bases, with 19 bases lying between them. Germline V CDR1 and CDR2: SGHNT, YENEEA. The CDR3 totals 18 residues. The CDR3 loop reads CASSSTLTSPRSYNEQFF. In nucleotides, the CDR3 is TGTGCCAGCAGCTCGACGCTAACTAGCCCTCGCTCCTACAATGAGCAGTTCTTC.

Notes on this clone: An end of the junction differs from the germline gene, which may be a read error. This chain links TRBV7-9 with TRBJ2-6, with D tentatively TRBD1 (5 bases). Germline-derived CDR1 and CDR2 are SEHNR and FQNEAQ (reference sequence). CDR3 length: 16 amino acids. The chain's CDR3 is CASSLSGDSGANGLTF. The CDR3 DNA is TGTGCCAGCAGCTTATCGGGCGACTCTGGGGCCAACGGCCTGACTTTC.

This chain uses TRBV29-1 with TRBJ2-1; 8 nucleotides align to TRBD2. This CDR3 has 14 residues. CDR1 is SQVTM, CDR2 ANQGSEA, per germline. V was clipped by 6 bases and J by 6 bases; unmatched bases: 10. CDR3 nucleotides: TGCAGCGTCGCCGGGACTAGGATCTTCAATGAGCAGTTCTTC. This encodes CSVAGTRIFNEQFF.

The chain is built from TRBV9 and TRBJ2-3, with 8 bases that match TRBD2. The V and J ends lost 3 bases and 5 bases, in that order; junction bases with no gene match: 8. The germline V gene encodes CDR1 SGDLS and CDR2 YYNGEE. CDR3 length: 15 amino acids. The CDR3 sequence: CASSAPPAGVDTQYF. The DNA for the CDR3 is TGTGCCAGCAGCGCCCCCCCAGCGGGAGTAGATACGCAGTATTTT.

The chain carries TRBV18 and TRBJ1-2; no definite D call. Germline-derived CDR1 and CDR2 are KGHSH and LQKENI. This CDR3 comprises 13 residues. The V end was cut by 4 bases, the J end by 3 bases, with 9 bases between. The CDR3 nucleotides are TGTGCCAGCTCACAGCTAGTGGACTATGGCTACACCTTC. Translation gives CASSQLVDYGYTF.